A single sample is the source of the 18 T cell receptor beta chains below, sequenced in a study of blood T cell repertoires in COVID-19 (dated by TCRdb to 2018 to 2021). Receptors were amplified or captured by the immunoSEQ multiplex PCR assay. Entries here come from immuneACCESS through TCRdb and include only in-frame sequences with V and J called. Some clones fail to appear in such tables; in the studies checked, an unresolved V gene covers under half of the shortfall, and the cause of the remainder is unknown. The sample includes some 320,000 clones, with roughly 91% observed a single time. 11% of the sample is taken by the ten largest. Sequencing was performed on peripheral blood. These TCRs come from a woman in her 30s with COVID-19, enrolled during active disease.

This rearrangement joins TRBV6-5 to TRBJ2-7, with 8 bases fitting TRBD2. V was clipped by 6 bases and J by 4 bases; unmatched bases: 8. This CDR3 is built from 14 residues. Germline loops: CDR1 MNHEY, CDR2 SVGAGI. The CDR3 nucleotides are TGTGCCAGCAGGATAAAGCGGGGGAGTTACGAGCAGTACTTC. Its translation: CASRIKRGSYEQYF.

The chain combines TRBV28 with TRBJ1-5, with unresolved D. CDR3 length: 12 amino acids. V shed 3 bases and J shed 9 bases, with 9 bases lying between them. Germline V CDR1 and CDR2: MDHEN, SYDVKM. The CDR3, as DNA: TGTGCCAGCAGTTTGGTTAAGCGGCCCCAGCATTTT. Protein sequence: CASSLVKRPQHF. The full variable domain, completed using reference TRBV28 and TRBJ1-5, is DVKVTQSSRYLVKRTGEKVFLECVQDMDHENMFWYRQDPGLGLRLIYFSYDVKMKEKGDIPEGYSVSREKKERFSLILESASTNQTSMYLCASSLVKRPQHFGDGTRLSIL.

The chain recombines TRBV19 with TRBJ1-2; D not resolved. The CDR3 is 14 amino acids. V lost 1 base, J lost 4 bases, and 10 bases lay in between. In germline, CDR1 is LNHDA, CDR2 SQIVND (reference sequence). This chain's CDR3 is CASSIGGQIYGYTF. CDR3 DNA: TGTGCCAGTAGTATAGGTGGGCAGATCTATGGCTACACCTTC.

The CDR3 coding sequence is TGTGCCAGCAGTTTCTGGGCCATTGAGACCCAGTACTTC. Translation gives CASSFWAIETQYF. The chain has TRBV12-3 or TRBV12-4 and TRBJ2-5, with D uncertain. The V end lost 3 bases, the J end lost 5 bases, and 10 bases lay between the germline ends. The CDR3 has 13 amino acids.

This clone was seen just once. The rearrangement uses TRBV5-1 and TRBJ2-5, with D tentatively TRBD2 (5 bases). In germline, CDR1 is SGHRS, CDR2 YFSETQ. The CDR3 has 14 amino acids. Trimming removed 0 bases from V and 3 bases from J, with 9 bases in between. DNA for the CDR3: TGCGCCAGCAGCTTGGCCGTCGGGGAAGAGACCCAGTACTTC. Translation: CASSLAVGEETQYF.

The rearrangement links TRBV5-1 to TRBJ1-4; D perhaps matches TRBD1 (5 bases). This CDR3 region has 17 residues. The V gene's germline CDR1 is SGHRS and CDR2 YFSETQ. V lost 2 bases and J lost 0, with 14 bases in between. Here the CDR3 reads CASSLFGGLTTNEKLFF. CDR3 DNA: TGCGCCAGCAGCTTATTCGGGGGACTTACAACTAATGAAAAACTGTTTTTT. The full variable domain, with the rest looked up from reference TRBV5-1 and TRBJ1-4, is KAGVTQTPRYLIKTRGQQVTLSCSPISGHRSVSWYQQTPGQGLQFLFEYFSETQRNKGNFPGRFSGRQFSNSRSEMNVSTLELGDSALYLCASSLFGGLTTNEKLFFGSGTQLSVL.

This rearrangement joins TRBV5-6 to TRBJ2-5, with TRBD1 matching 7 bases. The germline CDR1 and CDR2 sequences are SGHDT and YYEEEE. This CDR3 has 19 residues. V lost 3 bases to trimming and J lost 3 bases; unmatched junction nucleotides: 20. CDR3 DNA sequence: TGTGCCAGCAGCTCCTACACCAGTCGACAGGGCTTTCCAGAAGAGACCCAGTACTTC. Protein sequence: CASSSYTSRQGFPEETQYF.

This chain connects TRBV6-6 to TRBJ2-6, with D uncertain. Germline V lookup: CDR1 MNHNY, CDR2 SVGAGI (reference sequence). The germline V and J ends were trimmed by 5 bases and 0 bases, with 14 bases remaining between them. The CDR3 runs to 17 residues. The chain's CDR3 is CASSPNARSSGANVLTF. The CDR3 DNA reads TGTGCCAGCAGTCCTAATGCGCGAAGCTCTGGGGCCAACGTCCTGACTTTC.

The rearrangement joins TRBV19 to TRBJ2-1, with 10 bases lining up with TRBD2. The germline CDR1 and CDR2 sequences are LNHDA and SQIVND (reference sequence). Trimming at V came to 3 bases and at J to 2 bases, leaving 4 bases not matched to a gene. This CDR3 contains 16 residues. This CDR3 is CASSISLAGAYNEQFF. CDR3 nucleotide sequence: TGTGCCAGTAGTATCTCTCTAGCGGGGGCCTACAATGAGCAGTTCTTC.

This CDR3 is CASSVDRGSLTEAFF. CDR3 DNA: TGTGCCAGCAGTGTGGACAGGGGGTCGTTAACTGAAGCTTTCTTT. This chain joins TRBV2 and TRBJ1-1, with 10 bases matching TRBD1. CDR3 size: 15 residues. Per germline, CDR1 SNHLY and CDR2 FYNNEI. The V segment lost 4 bases and the J segment 5 bases; nucleotides outside the gene matches: 7.

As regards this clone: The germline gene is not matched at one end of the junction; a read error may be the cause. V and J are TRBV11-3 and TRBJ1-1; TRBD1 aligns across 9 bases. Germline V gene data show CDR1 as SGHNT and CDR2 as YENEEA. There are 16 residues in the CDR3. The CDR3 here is CASSLDRGEGNTEAFF. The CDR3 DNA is TGTGCCAGCAGCCTAGACAGGGGGGAAGGAAACACTGAAGCTTTCTTT.

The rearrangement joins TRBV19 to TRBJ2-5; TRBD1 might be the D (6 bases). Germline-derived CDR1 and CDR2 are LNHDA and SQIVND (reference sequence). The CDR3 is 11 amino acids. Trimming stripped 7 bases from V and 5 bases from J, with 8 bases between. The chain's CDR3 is CASKRGETQYF. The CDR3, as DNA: TGTGCCAGTAAGAGGGGGGAGACCCAGTACTTC.

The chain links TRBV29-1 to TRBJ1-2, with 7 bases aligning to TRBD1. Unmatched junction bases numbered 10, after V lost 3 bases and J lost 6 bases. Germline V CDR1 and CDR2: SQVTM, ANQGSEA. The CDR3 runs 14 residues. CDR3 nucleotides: TGCAGCGTTGAGTGGAGCAGGGGGTTGGATGGCTACACCTTC. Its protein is CSVEWSRGLDGYTF.

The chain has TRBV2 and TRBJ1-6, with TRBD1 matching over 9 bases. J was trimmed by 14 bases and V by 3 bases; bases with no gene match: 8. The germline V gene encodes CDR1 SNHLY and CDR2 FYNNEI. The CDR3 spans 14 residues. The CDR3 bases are TGTGCCAGCAGTGAGACAGGGGGGATTGTGGCCCTCCACTTT. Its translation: CASSETGGIVALHF. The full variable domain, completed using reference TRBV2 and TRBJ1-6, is EPEVTQTPSHQVTQMGQEVILRCVPISNHLYFYWYRQILGQKVEFLVSFYNNEISEKSEIFDDQFSVERPDGSNFTLKIRSTKLEDSAMYFCASSETGGIVALHFGNGTRLTVT.

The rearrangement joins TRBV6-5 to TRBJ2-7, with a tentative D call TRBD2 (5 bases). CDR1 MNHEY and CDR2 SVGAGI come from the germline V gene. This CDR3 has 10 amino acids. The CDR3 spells CVSGTYEQYF. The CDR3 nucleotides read TGTGTGTCGGGAACCTACGAGCAGTACTTC.

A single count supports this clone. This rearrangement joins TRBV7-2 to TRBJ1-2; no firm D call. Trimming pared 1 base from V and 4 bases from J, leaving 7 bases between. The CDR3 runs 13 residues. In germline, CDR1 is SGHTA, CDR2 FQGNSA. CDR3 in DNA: TGTGCCAGCAGCTTAGAAACAGCCTATGGCTACACCTTC. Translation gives CASSLETAYGYTF.

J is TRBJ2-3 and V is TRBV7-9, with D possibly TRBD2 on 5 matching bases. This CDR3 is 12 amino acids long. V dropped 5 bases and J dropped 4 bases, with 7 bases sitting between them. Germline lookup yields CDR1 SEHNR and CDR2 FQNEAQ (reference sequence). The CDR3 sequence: CASSVGADTQYF. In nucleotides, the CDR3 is TGTGCCAGCAGCGTCGGGGCAGATACGCAGTATTTT.

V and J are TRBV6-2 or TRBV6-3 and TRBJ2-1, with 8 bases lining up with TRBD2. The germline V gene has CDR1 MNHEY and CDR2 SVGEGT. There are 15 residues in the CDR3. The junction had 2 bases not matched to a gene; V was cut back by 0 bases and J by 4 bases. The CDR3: CASSYSGGEYNEQFF. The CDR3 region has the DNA TGTGCCAGCAGTTACTCCGGGGGGGAATACAATGAGCAGTTCTTC.